This T cell receptor (beta chain) emerged from a study of blood T cell repertoires in COVID-19. Measured with immunoSEQ multiplex PCR; TCRdb has only the in-frame clones, and not every one. The table has under 20,000 clones, approximately 90% seen once. Trimming removed 2 bases from V and 7 bases from J, with 5 bases in between. The CDR3 runs to 11 residues. This receptor was taken from a human donor in a cohort sampled during active COVID-19. The specimen sequenced was peripheral blood. The gene calls are TRBV12-3 or TRBV12-4 and TRBJ2-5; D is ambiguous. The CDR3 is CASSLTGTQYF. CDR3 coding DNA: TGTGCCAGCAGTTTAACGGGGACCCAGTACTTC.